These 9 T cell receptor beta chains originate from one sample sequenced in a study of OX40 agonist ivuxolimab in advanced cancers. Libraries were prepared by immunoSEQ multiplex PCR; TCRdb keeps only in-frame clonotypes and omits some of them. Among under 50,000 clones listed, around 85% were seen once. The starting material was CD4+ or CD8+ T cells sorted from blood, obtained in a trial of the OX40 agonist ivuxolimab. The receptors originated from an adult with an advanced solid tumor such as melanoma, head and neck, liver or kidney cancer.

The rearrangement links TRBV6-5 to TRBJ1-2; no reliable D call. The CDR3 runs 11 residues. CDR1 MNHEY and CDR2 SVGAGI come from the germline V gene. Trimming stripped 4 bases from V and 4 bases from J, with 4 bases between. Here the CDR3 reads CASSSRYGYTF. CDR3 in DNA: TGTGCCAGCAGTTCGCGCTATGGCTACACCTTC.

The chain links TRBV27 to TRBJ1-6, with 7 bases that match TRBD1. V was pared by 2 bases and J by 11 bases, with 9 bases of the junction left unmatched. This CDR3 has 15 amino acids. Per the germline V gene, CDR1 is MNHEY and CDR2 is SMNVEV (reference sequence). The CDR3 here is CASSLGSGQRAPLHF. The CDR3 DNA is TGTGCCAGCAGTTTAGGGTCGGGACAGAGGGCACCCCTCCACTTT.

DNA for the CDR3: TGTGCCAGCAGCCTTAGCGGGAGTTCGGAGACCCAGTACTTC. Its protein product is CASSLSGSSETQYF. The J gene is TRBJ2-5, the V gene TRBV7-9; 9 positions agree with TRBD2. With 5 bases clipped from V and 5 bases from J, the junction kept 6 bases outside the gene matches. The CDR3 extends over 14 amino acids. CDR1 is SEHNR and CDR2 is FQNEAQ in the germline V gene (reference sequence).

This clone was observed a single time. The chain uses TRBV27 and TRBJ2-5; D could derive from TRBD1 or TRBD2 (5 bases each). Germline CDR1 is MNHEY and CDR2 is SMNVEV (reference sequence). This CDR3 is 14 amino acids long. V was trimmed by 3 bases and J by 5 bases, leaving 13 bases between them. CDR3 region: CASSLYSGGETQYF. In DNA, the CDR3 is TGTGCCAGCAGTTTGTATTCTGGGGGTGAGACCCAGTACTTC.

The chain carries TRBV28 and TRBJ1-2; perhaps TRBD1 as D (5 bases). The CDR3 spans 14 residues. With 2 bases removed from V and 2 bases from J, the gap between germline ends came to 9 bases. The germline CDR1 and CDR2 sequences are MDHEN and SYDVKM. The CDR3 coding sequence is TGTGCCAGCAGTTTACCCAGACAGAACTATGGCTACACCTTC. It specifies CASSLPRQNYGYTF.

CDR3 sequence (DNA): TGTGCCAGCAGCTACACAGGGGTCAATCAGCCCCAGCATTTT. It translates to CASSYTGVNQPQHF. The gene calls are TRBV5-5 and TRBJ1-5; 7 nucleotides align to TRBD1. The CDR3 has 14 amino acids. The junction had 3 bases not matched to a gene; V was cut back by 3 bases and J by 3 bases. Looked up from germline, CDR1 is SGHKS and CDR2 is YYEKEE (reference sequence).

The V and J genes are TRBV19 and TRBJ1-3; D is unclear. CDR1 is LNHDA and CDR2 is SQIVND in the germline V gene (reference sequence). Trimming took 8 bases from V and 0 from J, leaving 14 bases between them. The CDR3 runs 15 residues. Here the CDR3 reads CASGPRVHSGNTIYF. The CDR3 DNA follows: TGTGCCAGTGGTCCAAGGGTACACTCTGGAAACACCATATATTTT. Drawing the rest from reference TRBV19 and TRBJ1-3, the complete variable domain is DGGITQSPKYLFRKEGQNVTLSCEQNLNHDAMYWYRQDPGQGLRLIYYSQIVNDFQKGDIAEGYSVSREKKESFPLTVTSAQKNPTAFYLCASGPRVHSGNTIYFGEGSWLTVV.

The chain combines TRBV11-2 with TRBJ2-7; 8 bases are a match to TRBD1. Trimming at V came to 5 bases and at J to 6 bases, leaving 12 bases not matched to a gene. The germline CDR1 and CDR2 sequences are SGHAT and FQNNGV. The CDR3 has 15 amino acids. CDR3 residues: CASSTGQAYTTEQYF. The CDR3 DNA sequence: TGTGCCAGCAGCACGGGACAGGCCTATACTACCGAGCAGTACTTC.

The CDR3 region has the DNA TGCAGCGCGGGCGCCCGTGATCAGCCCCAGCATTTT. This codes for CSAGARDQPQHF. This chain links TRBV29-1 with TRBJ1-5; D not resolved. Germline values: CDR1 SQVTM, CDR2 ANQGSEA. Between the trimmed V and J ends, which lost 7 bases and 5 bases, there was a span of 12 bases. This CDR3 spans 12 amino acids.